These T cell receptor beta chains were read from a single sample in a study of blood T cell repertoires in COVID-19. Assay used: immunoSEQ multiplex PCR; TCRdb lists only in-frame clones, some missing. Of some 15,000 clones listed, 90% are singletons. The sequencing sample was made of peripheral blood. The receptors originated from a human donor in a cohort sampled during active COVID-19. The CDR3 runs from the conserved cysteine through the conserved F or W. Fields, in order: D gene, clone size, V gene, CDR3 length, J gene, CDR3 DNA, CDR3 protein. D genes are given only for firm matches. Some rows have no size entry. The others give once, few or many, or a class for an expanded clone.

d_call: TRBD1; clone_size: -; v_call: TRBV30; cdr3_length: 12; j_call: TRBJ2-5; cdr3_nt: TGTGCCTCCGGACAGGGTGGCGAGACCCAGTACTTC; cdr3_aa: CASGQGGETQYF
d_call: TRBD2; clone_size: -; v_call: TRBV5-1; cdr3_length: 14; j_call: TRBJ2-7; cdr3_nt: TGCGCCAGCAGCTTGGGGACTAGATACTACGAGCAGTACTTC; cdr3_aa: CASSLGTRYYEQYF
d_call: -; clone_size: -; v_call: TRBV5-8; cdr3_length: 14; j_call: TRBJ2-1; cdr3_nt: TGTGCCAGCAGCCCTCGGGGGGCTTACAATGAGCAGTTCTTC; cdr3_aa: CASSPRGAYNEQFF
d_call: TRBD2; clone_size: -; v_call: TRBV6-5; cdr3_length: 15; j_call: TRBJ2-3; cdr3_nt: TGTGCCAGCAGTTCCGGACTAGGCATTGGAGATACGCAGTATTTT; cdr3_aa: CASSSGLGIGDTQYF
d_call: -; clone_size: -; v_call: TRBV5-1; cdr3_length: 15; j_call: TRBJ2-3; cdr3_nt: TGCGCCAGCAGGGGGGGACTCCTTAGCACAGATACGCAGTATTTT; cdr3_aa: CASRGGLLSTDTQYF
d_call: TRBD1; clone_size: once; v_call: TRBV27; cdr3_length: 16; j_call: TRBJ2-3; cdr3_nt: TGTGCCAGCAGTTCCGTTGGGGACAGGGCCCCAGATACGCAGTATTTT; cdr3_aa: CASSSVGDRAPDTQYF
d_call: TRBD2; clone_size: -; v_call: TRBV28; cdr3_length: 21; j_call: TRBJ2-3; cdr3_nt: TGTGCCAGCAGTTTATATCAAGGACTAGCGGGAGGGCCGGGGAACACAGATACGCAGTATTTT; cdr3_aa: CASSLYQGLAGGPGNTDTQYF
d_call: TRBD1; clone_size: once; v_call: TRBV6-5; cdr3_length: 16; j_call: TRBJ1-5; cdr3_nt: TGTGCCAGCAGTTATTCGGGGACAGGGGTCAATCAGCCCCAGCATTTT; cdr3_aa: CASSYSGTGVNQPQHF
d_call: -; clone_size: -; v_call: TRBV7-8; cdr3_length: 12; j_call: TRBJ2-5; cdr3_nt: TGTGCCAGCAGCTTAGTTGCGGGGACCCAGTACTTC; cdr3_aa: CASSLVAGTQYF
d_call: -; clone_size: once; v_call: TRBV1; cdr3_length: 20; j_call: TRBJ2-2; cdr3_nt: TGCACCAGCAGCCAAGATATTAGACTAGCGGGAGGAACCAACACCGGGGAGCTGTTTTTT; cdr3_aa: CTSSQDIRLAGGTNTGELFF
d_call: -; clone_size: -; v_call: TRBV6-5; cdr3_length: 15; j_call: TRBJ1-5; cdr3_nt: TGTGCCAGCAGTCTTGGTGGTGGAGGCAATCAGCCCCAGCATTTT; cdr3_aa: CASSLGGGGNQPQHF